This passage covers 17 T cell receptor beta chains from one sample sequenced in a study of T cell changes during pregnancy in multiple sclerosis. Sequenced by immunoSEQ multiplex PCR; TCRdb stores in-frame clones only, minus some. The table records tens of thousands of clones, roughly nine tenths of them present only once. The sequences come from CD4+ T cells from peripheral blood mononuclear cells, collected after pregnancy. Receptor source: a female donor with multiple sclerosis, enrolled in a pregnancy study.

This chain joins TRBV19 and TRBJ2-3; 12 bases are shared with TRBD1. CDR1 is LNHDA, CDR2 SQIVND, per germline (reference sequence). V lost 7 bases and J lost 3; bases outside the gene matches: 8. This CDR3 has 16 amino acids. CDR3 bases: TGTGCCAGTACCCCCGGGACAGGGGGCGGGACAGATACGCAGTATTTT. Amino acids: CASTPGTGGGTDTQYF. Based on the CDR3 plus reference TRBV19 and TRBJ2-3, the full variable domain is DGGITQSPKYLFRKEGQNVTLSCEQNLNHDAMYWYRQDPGQGLRLIYYSQIVNDFQKGDIAEGYSVSREKKESFPLTVTSAQKNPTAFYLCASTPGTGGGTDTQYFGPGTRLTVL.

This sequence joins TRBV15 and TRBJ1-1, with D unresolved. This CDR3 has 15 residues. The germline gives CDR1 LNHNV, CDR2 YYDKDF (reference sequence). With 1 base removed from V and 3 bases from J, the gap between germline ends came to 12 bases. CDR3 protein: CATSRVRAPDTEAFF. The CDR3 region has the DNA TGTGCCACCAGCAGAGTAAGAGCGCCTGACACTGAAGCTTTCTTT.

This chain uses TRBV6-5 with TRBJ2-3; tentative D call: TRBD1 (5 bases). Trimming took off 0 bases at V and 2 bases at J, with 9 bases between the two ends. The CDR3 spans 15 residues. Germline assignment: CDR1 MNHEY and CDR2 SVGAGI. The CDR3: CASSYSDSHTDTQYF. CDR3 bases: TGTGCCAGCAGTTACTCAGACAGCCACACAGATACGCAGTATTTT.

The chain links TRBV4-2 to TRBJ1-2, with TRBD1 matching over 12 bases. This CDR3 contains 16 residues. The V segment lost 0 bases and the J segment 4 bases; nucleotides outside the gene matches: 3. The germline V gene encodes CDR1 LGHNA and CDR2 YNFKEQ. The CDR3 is CASSQEGTGGPYGYTF. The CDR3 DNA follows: TGTGCCAGCAGCCAAGAGGGGACAGGGGGCCCCTATGGCTACACCTTC.

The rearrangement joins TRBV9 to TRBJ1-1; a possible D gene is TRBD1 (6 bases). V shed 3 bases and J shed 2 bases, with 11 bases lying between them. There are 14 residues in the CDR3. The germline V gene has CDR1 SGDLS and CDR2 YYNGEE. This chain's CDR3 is CASSGATGNTEAFF. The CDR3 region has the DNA TGTGCCAGCAGCGGGGCGACAGGAAACACTGAAGCTTTCTTT.

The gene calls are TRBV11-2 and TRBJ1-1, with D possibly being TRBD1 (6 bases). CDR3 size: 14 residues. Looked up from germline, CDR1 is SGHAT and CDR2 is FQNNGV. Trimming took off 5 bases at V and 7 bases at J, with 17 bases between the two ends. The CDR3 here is CASSRGDRRYEAFF. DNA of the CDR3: TGTGCCAGCAGCCGCGGAGACAGGAGATATGAAGCTTTCTTT.

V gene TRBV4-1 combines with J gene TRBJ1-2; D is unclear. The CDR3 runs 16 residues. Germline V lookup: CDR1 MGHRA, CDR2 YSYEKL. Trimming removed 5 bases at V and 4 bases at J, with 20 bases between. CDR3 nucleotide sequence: TGCGCCAGCAGCTATTTACACAGTTGGGGAGTCTATGGCTACACCTTC. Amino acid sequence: CASSYLHSWGVYGYTF.

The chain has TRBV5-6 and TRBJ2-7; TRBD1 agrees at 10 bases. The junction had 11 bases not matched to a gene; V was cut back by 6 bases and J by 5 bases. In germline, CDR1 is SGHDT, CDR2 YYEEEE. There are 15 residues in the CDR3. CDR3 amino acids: CASNPDRDRGHEQYF. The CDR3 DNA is TGTGCCAGCAACCCAGACCGGGACAGGGGCCACGAGCAGTACTTC.

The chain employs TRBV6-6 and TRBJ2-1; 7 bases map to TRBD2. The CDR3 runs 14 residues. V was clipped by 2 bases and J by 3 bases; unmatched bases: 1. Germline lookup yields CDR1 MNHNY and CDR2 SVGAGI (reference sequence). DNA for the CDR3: TGTGCCAGCAGTTACGCGGGGGACTACAATGAGCAGTTCTTC. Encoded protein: CASSYAGDYNEQFF.

CDR3 loop: CASSLTPGLAGGNEQFF. For the CDR3, the DNA is TGTGCCAGCAGCTTAACCCCGGGACTAGCGGGAGGGAATGAGCAGTTCTTC. V usage is TRBV7-2 and J usage is TRBJ2-1, with TRBD2 matching 16 bases. This CDR3 is built from 17 residues. Germline V gives CDR1 SGHTA, CDR2 FQGNSA. The V segment lost 2 bases and the J segment 7 bases; nucleotides outside the gene matches: 5.

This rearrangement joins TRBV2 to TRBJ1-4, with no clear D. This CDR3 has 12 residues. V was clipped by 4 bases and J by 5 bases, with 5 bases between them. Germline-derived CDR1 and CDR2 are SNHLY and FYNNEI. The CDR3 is CASSGLNEKLFF. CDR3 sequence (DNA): TGTGCCAGCAGTGGACTGAATGAAAAACTGTTTTTT. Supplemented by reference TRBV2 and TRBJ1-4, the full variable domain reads EPEVTQTPSHQVTQMGQEVILRCVPISNHLYFYWYRQILGQKVEFLVSFYNNEISEKSEIFDDQFSVERPDGSNFTLKIRSTKLEDSAMYFCASSGLNEKLFFGSGTQLSVL.

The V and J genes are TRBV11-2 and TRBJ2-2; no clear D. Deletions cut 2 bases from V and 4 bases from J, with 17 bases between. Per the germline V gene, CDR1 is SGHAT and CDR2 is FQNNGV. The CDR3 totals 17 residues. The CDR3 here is CASSLPVASVITGELFF. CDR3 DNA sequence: TGTGCCAGCAGCTTACCTGTTGCCTCGGTCATCACCGGGGAGCTGTTTTTT.

The CDR3 DNA sequence: TGTGCCTGGAGCGGATTTGGTAGCAACTCCGCGAACACCGGGGAGCTGTTTTTT. Translated, it gives CAWSGFGSNSANTGELFF. The chain has TRBV30 and TRBJ2-2, with D unclear. Germline CDR1 and CDR2: GTSNPN and SVGIG (reference sequence). The germline V and J ends were trimmed by 3 bases and 0 bases, with 20 bases remaining between them. The CDR3 spans 18 residues.

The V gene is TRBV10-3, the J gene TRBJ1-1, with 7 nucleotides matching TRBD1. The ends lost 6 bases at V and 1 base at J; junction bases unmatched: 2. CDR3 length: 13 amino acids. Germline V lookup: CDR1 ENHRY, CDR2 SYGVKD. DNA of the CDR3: TGTGCCATCAGCGGACAGGAGAACACTGAAGCTTTCTTT. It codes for CAISGQENTEAFF.

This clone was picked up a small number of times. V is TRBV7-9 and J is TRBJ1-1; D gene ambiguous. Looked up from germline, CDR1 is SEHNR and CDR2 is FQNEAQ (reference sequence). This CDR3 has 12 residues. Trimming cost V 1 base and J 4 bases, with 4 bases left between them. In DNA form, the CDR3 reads TGTGCCAGCAGCTTAGACAGCACTGAAGCTTTCTTT. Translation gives CASSLDSTEAFF.

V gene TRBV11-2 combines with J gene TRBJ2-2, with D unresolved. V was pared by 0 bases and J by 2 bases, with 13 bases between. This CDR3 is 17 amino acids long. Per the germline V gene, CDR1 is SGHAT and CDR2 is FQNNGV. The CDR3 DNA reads TGTGCCAGCAGCTTAGATCGCGGCCCTTCAAACACCGGGGAGCTGTTTTTT. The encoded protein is CASSLDRGPSNTGELFF.

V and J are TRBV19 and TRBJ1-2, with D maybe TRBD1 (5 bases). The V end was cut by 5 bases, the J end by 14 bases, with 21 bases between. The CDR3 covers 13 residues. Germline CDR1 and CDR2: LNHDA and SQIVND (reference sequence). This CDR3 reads CASSPPGIQIGTF. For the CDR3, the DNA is TGTGCCAGTAGTCCCCCAGGGATTCAAATAGGTACCTTC.